This TCR beta chain emerged from a study of control samples from healthy donors and cancer patients (dated by TCRdb to 2018 to 2020). CDR1 and CDR2, looked up from the germline V gene, are SGHRS and YFSETQ. The cysteine opens and the phenylalanine closes a CDR3 of 17 amino acids. Of all the DNA, just the CDR3 is kept, 51 bases in frame from base 1. V and J are trimmed by 3 bases and 2 bases, and the gene matches miss 5 bases of the junction. With regard to this clone: Its cognate antigen has yet to be identified. There are no base qualities to consult, and no much larger clone falls within one base.

The library was built by means of the immunoSEQ multiplex PCR assay. Imported from immuneACCESS, the table was reduced by TCRdb to in-frame sequences with V and J called. These copies leave out some clones; in studies compared against another copy, an unresolved V gene accounts for under half, and the cause of the remainder is not known. The sample table contains over 10,000 clones; only one count was recorded for 93% of them. The top ten clones comprise 14% of the sample. The rearranged segments are TRBV5-1 and TRBJ2-7; TRBD2 lines up with 16 middle nucleotides. The source of this sequence is a man older than 75 with lung cancer. Sequencing input: PBMCs. The CDR3 corresponds to CASSSPGTSGGAYEQYF. The nucleotides are TGCGCCAGCAGCTCGCCCGGGACTAGCGGGGGGGCCTACGAGCAGTACTTC.